This T cell receptor beta chain was recovered during a study of tumor and adjacent non-tumor tissue in lung cancer. Study-level results: Tumor TCR diversity, when higher, was linked to shorter survival. Tumor repertoires had a smaller top 100 clone share than normal lung. Significantly higher TCR diversity was found in tumor than normal lung.

This sample's RNA came from whole unsorted tissue. Chemotherapy-naive patients with new lung cancer underwent thoracic surgery in China, August–late 2014. The germline V and J ends were trimmed by 6 bases and 3 bases, with 14 bases remaining between them. This CDR3 is 14 amino acids long. Germline V gives CDR1 MNHEY, CDR2 SVGEGT. Note on this clonotype: Its antigen is still unknown. As the CDR3 is not closed by the conserved phenylalanine or tryptophan, this likely results from a read error.

Three rounds of nested PCR, following a modified ARM-PCR protocol, produced the TCRbeta library. TCRdb used MiXCR to reprocess the multiplex PCR reads, holding one entry per CDR3 protein. Of roughly 200,000 distinct CDR3 sequences in the sample, 60% to 75% were seen once. This TCR came from a man between 60 and 75 years old with non-small cell lung cancer. Specimen: lung tumor tissue. The chain joins TRBV6-2 or TRBV6-3 to TRBJ1-1; D call uncertain. The chain's CDR3 is CASRPMGVYTEAFV. CDR3 bases: TGTGCCAGCAGGCCTATGGGAGTATACACTGAAGCTTTCGTT.